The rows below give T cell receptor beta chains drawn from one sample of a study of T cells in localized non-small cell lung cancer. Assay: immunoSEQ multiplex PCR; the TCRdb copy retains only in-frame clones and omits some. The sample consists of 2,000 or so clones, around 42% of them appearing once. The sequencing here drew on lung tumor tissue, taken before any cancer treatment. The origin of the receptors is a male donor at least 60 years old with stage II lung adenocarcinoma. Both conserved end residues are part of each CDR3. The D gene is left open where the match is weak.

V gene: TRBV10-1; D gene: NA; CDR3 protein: CASSEPRARGSTDTQYF
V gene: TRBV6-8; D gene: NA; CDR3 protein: CASSHDPGRVNEQFF
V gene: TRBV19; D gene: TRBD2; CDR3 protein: CASRDRLADYTDTQYF
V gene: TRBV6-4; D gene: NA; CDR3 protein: CASSSPGEWTQYF
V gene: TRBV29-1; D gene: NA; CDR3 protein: CSVGPSTRSEKLFF
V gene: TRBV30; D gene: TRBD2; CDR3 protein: CAWRAPTSGRAYEQYF
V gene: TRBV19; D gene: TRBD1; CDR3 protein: CASKSGAGGRQPQHF
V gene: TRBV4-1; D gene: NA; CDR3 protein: CASSQVVSGNTIYF
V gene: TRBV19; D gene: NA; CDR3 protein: CASSRGLSRSGNTIYF
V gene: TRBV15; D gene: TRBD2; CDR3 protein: CATRDAGGPNNEQFF
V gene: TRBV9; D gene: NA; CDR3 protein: CASSVGGFNQPQHF
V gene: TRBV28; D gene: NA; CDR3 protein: CASSFQHATPDEQFF
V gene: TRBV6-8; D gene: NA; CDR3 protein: CASSEGGRAEAFF
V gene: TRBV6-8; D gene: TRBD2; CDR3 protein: CASNLAGVPYEQYF
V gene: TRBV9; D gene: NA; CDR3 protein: CASSATGKGMNTEAFF
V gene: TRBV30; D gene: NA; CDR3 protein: CAWSEFQGGEAFF
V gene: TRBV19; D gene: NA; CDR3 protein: CASSQASLDTQYF
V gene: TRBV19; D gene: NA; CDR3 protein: CASSPPGGRKLEAFF
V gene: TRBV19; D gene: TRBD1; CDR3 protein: CASSIVDRVRGNEQFF
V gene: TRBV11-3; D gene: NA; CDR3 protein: CASSRGDRTGELFF
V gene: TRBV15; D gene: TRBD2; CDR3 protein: CATSMRLAGGWNIQYF
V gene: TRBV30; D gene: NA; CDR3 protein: CAWSSGGARQPQHF
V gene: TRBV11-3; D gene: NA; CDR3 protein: CASSLSSPERGYTF
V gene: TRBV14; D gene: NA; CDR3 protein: CATITRGAEETQYF
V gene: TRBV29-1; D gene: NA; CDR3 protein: CSVELMGVGYTF
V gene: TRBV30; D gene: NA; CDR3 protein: CAWRTRPGDGANVLTF
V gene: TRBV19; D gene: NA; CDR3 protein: CASKTGKVYGYTF
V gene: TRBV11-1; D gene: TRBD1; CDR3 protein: CASSQRTGAVEQYF
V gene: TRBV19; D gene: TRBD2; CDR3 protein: CASPSGRGEQFF
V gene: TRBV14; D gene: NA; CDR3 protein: CASSRQSNTEAFF
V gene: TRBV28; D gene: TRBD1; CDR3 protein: CASSLSTGQELTGELFF
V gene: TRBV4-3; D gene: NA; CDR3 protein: CASSQAGDYIQYF
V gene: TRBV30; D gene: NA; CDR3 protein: CAWSGGLGSNQPQHF
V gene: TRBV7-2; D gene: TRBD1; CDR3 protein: CASSSNRGTEAFF
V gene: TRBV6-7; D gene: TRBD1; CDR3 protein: CASSEGQGAFEQYF
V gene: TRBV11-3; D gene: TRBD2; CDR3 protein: CASSVGLAITYEQYF
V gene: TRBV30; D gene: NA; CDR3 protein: CAWSPPRIAGTEAFF
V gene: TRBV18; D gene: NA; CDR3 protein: CASSYSISTINEKLFF
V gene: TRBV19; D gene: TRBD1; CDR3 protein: CASTAPRTGPFQPQHF
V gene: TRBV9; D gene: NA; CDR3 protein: CASSGYLASGGELFF
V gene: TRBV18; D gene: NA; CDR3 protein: CASSAMSFEQYF
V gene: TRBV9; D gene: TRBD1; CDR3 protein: CASSVAGGTGSGTQYF
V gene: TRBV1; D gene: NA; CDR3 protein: CASSRGQFSGNTIYF
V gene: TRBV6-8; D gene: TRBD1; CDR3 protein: CASSYRDRIYGYTF
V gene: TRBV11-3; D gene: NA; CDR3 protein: CASSSGRGSNTEAFF
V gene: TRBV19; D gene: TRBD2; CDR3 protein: CASSISGDPYNEQFF
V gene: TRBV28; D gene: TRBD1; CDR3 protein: CASSGNRGPLNTEAFF
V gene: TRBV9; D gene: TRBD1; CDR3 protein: CASSAQGALPTEAFF
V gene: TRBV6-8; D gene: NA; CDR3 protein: CASSGSSAGYNEQFF